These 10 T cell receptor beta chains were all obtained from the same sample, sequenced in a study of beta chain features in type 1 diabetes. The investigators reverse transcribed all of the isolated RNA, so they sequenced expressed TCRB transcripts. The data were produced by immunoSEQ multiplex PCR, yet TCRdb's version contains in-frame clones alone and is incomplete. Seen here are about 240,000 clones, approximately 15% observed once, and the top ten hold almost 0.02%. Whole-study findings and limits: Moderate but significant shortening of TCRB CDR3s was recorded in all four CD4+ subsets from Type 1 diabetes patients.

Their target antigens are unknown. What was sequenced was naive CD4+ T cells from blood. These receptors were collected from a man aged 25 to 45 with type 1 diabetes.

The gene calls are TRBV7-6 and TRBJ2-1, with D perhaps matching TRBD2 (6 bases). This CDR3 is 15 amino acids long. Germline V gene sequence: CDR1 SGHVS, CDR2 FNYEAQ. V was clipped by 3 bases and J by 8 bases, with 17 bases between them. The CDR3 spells CASSLGGVAIDEQFF. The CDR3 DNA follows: TGTGCCAGCAGCTTGGGGGGAGTGGCAATCGATGAGCAGTTCTTC.

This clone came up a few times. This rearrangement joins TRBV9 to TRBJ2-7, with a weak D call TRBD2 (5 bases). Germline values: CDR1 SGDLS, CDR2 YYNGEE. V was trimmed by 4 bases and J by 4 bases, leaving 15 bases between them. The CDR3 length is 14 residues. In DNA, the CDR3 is TGTGCCAGCAGCCCCCCGGCTAGCAATTACGAGCAGTACTTC. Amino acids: CASSPPASNYEQYF. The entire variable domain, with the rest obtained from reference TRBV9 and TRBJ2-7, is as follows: DSGVTQTPKHLITATGQRVTLRCSPRSGDLSVYWYQQSLDQGLQFLIQYYNGEERAKGNILERFSAQQFPDLHSELNLSSLELGDSALYFCASSPPASNYEQYFGPGTRLTVT.

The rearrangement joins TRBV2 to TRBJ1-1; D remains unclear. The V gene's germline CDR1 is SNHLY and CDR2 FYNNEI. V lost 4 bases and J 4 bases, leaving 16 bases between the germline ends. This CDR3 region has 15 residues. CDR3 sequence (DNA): TGTGCCAGCAGTGGCCCGTACGTCGGTTCCACTGAAGCTTTCTTT. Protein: CASSGPYVGSTEAFF.

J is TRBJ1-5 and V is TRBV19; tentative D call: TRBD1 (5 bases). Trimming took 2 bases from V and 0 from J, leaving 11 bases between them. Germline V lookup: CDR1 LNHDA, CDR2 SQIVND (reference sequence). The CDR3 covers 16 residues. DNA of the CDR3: TGTGCCAGTAGTATATACCAGGGCGGTAGCAATCAGCCCCAGCATTTT. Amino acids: CASSIYQGGSNQPQHF.

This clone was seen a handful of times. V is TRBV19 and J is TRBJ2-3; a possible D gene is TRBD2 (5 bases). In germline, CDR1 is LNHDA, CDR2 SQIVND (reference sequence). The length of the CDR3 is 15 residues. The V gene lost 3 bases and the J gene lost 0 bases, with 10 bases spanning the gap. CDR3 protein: CASSMMRASTDTQYF. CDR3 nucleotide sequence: TGTGCCAGTAGTATGATGAGGGCTAGCACAGATACGCAGTATTTT.

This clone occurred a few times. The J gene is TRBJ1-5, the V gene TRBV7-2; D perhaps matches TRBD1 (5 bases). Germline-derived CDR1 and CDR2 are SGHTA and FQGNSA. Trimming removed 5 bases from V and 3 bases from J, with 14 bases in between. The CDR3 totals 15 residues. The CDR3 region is CASSPAQVTNQPQHF. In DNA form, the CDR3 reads TGTGCCAGCAGCCCCGCACAGGTTACCAATCAGCCCCAGCATTTT.

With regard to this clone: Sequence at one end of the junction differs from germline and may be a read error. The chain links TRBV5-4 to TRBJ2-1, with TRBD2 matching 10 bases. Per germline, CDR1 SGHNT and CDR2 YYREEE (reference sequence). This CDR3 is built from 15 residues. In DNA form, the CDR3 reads TGTGCCAGCAGCTTGGGGCTAGCGGGGGTCAATGCGCAGTTCTTC. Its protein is CASSLGLAGVNAQFF.

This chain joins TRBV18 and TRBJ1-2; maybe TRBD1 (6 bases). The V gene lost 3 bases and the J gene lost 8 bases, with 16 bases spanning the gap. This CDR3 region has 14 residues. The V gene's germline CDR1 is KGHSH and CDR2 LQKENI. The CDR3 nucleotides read TGTGCCAGCTCACCCAGTAGGACAGAAGGCGGCTACACCTTC. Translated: CASSPSRTEGGYTF. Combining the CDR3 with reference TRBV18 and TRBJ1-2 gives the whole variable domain NAGVMQNPRHLVRRRGQEARLRCSPMKGHSHVYWYRQLPEEGLKFMVYLQKENIIDESGMPKERFSAEFPKEGPSILRIQQVVRGDSAAYFCASSPSRTEGGYTFGSGTRLTVV.

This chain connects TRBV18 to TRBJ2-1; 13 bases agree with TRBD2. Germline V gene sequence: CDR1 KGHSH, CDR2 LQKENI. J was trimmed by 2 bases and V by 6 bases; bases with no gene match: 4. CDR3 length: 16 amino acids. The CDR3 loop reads CASSSTSGGAYNEQFF. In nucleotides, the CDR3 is TGTGCCAGCTCGTCAACTAGCGGGGGGGCCTACAATGAGCAGTTCTTC.

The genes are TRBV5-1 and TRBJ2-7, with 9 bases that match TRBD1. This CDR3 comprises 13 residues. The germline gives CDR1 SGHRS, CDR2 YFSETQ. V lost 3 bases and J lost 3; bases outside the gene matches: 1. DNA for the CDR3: TGCGCCAGCAGCTCGGGACAGGGCTACGAGCAGTACTTC. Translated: CASSSGQGYEQYF.